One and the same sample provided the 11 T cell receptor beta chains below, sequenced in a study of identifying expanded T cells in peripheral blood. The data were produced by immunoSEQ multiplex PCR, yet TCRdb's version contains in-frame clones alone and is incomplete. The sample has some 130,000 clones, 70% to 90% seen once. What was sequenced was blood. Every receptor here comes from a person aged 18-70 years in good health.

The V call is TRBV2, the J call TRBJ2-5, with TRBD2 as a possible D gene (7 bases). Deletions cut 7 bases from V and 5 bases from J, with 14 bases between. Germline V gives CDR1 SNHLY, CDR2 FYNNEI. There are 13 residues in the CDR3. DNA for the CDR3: TGTGCCAGCACCACAAGGGGGGGGGAGACCCAGTACTTC. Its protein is CASTTRGGETQYF.

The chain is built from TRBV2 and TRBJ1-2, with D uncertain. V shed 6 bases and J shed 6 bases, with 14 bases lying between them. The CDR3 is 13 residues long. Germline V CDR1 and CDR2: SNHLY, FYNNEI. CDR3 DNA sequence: TGTGCCAGCAGCCGAGGTAGAACGGATGGCTACACCTTC. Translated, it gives CASSRGRTDGYTF.

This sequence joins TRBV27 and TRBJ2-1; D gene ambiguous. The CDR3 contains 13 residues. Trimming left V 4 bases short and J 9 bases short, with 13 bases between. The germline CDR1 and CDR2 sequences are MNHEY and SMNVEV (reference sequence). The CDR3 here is CASSSYLRSEQFF. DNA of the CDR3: TGTGCCAGCAGTTCGTACCTGCGGAGTGAGCAGTTCTTC.

The CDR3 loop is CASSYATADYEQYF. In DNA form, the CDR3 reads TGTGCCAGCAGTTACGCGACAGCGGACTACGAGCAGTACTTC. This chain uses TRBV6-5 with TRBJ2-7; D could derive from TRBD1 or TRBD2 (5 bases each). Trimming shortened V by 2 bases and J by 3 bases, and 11 bases separated the two germline ends. CDR3 length: 14 residues. Looked up from germline, CDR1 is MNHEY and CDR2 is SVGAGI.

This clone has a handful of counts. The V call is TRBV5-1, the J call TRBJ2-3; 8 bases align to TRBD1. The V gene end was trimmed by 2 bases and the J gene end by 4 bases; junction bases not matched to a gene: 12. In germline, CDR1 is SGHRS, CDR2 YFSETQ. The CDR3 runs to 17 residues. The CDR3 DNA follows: TGCGCCAGCAGCTTACGTACAGGGGGAGGTGGGGCAGATACGCAGTATTTT. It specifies CASSLRTGGGGADTQYF.

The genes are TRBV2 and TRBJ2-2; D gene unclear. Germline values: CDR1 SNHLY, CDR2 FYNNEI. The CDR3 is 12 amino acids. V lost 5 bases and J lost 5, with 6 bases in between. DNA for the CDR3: TGTGCCAGCAGTAAAGTAACCGGGGAGCTGTTTTTT. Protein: CASSKVTGELFF.

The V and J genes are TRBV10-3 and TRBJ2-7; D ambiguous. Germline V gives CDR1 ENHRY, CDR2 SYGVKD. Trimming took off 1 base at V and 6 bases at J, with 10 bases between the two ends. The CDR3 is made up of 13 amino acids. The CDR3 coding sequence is TGTGCCATCAGTGAGTATATGGTTCCCGAGCAGTACTTC. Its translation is CAISEYMVPEQYF.

The DNA of the CDR3 is TGTGCCAGCAGTCTAGACCAGGGGGGTTGGCAGCCCCAGCATTTT. Protein: CASSLDQGGWQPQHF. V usage is TRBV6-5 and J usage is TRBJ1-5, with TRBD1 identical over 7 bases. J lost 7 bases, V lost 5 bases, and 11 bases had no gene match. The germline V gene encodes CDR1 MNHEY and CDR2 SVGAGI. CDR3 length equals 15 residues.

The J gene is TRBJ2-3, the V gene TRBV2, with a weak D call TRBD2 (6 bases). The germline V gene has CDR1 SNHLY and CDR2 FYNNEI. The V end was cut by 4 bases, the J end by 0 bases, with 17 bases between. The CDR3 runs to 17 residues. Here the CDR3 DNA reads TGTGCCAGCAGTGGGTCGCTAGCGTCACTTAGCACAGATACGCAGTATTTT. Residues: CASSGSLASLSTDTQYF.

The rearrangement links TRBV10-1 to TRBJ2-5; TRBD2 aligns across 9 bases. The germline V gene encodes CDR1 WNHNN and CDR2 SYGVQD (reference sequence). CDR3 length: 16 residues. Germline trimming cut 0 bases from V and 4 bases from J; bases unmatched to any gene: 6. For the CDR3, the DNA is TGCGCCAGCAGTGAGTCGGGCCTAGCGGGGACAGAGACCCAGTACTTC. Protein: CASSESGLAGTETQYF.

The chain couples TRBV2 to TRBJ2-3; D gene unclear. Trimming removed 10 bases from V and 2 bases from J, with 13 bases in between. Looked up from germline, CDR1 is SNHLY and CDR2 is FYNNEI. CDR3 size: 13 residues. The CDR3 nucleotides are TGTGCCATCACACCATCAAACACAGATACGCAGTATTTT. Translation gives CAITPSNTDTQYF.